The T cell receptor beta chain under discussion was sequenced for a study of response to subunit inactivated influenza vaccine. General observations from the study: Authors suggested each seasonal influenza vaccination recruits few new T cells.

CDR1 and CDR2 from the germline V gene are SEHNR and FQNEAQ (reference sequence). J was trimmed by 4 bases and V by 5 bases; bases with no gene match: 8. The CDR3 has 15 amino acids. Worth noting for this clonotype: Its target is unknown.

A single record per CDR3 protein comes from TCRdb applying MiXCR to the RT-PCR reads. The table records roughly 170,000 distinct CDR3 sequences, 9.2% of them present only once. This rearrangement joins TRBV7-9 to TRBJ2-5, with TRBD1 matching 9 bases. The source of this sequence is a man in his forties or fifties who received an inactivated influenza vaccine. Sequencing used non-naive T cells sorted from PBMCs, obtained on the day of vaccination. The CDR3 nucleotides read TGTGCCAGCAGCCCGGGACAGGGAGGGGCAGAGACCCAGTACTTC. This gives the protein CASSPGQGGAETQYF.